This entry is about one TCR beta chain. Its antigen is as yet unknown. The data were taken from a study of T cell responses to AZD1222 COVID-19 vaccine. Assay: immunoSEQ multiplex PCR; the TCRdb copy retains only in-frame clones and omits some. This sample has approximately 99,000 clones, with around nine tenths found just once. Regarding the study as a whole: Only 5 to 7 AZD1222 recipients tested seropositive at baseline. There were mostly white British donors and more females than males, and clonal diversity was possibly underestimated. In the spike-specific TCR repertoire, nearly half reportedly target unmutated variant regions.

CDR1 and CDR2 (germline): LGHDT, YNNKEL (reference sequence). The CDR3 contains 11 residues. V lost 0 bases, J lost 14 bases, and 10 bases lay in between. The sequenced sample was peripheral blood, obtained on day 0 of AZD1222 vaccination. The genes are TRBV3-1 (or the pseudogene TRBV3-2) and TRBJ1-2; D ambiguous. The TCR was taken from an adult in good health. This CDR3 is CASSQDGRNTF. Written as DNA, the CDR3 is TGTGCCAGCAGCCAAGATGGCCGTAATACCTTC.